Below, 6 T cell receptor beta chains from the same sample are listed, as sequenced in a study of blood T cells in healthy people across ages. It was with a sample-barcoded 5' primer and a J-beta primer mix that a second PCR of roughly 6 to 12 cycles was run. TCRdb passed the 5' RACE reads through MiXCR, listing each CDR3 protein once. Among over 500,000 distinct CDR3 sequences listed, approximately 52% were seen once. Sequencing was done on a sample of blood. Receptors were obtained from a woman older than 75 in good health.

Comments on this clonotype: A much larger clone is a single base away; this may be a read error. The genes are TRBV15 and TRBJ2-7; a weak D match, TRBD2 (5 bases). CDR1 is LNHNV, CDR2 YYDKDF, per germline (reference sequence). The CDR3 has 14 amino acids. Trimming shortened V by 0 bases and J by 4 bases, and 10 bases separated the two germline ends. The CDR3: CATSRDLGEYEQYF. CDR3 in DNA: TGTGCCACCAGCAGAGATCTTGGGGAGTACGAGCAGTACTTC.

This clonotype came up once. V gene TRBV12-3 or TRBV12-4 combines with J gene TRBJ2-7; D is unclear. The CDR3 spans 13 residues. Trimming cost V 3 bases and J 7 bases, with 13 bases left between them. CDR3 amino acids: CASSLSELGEQYF. CDR3 bases: TGTGCCAGCAGTTTGTCCGAGTTGGGGGAGCAGTACTTC.

This rearrangement joins TRBV29-1 to TRBJ2-5; D may correspond to TRBD1 or TRBD2 (5 bases each). The DNA matches TRBJ2-7 better at its end, which makes the J call doubtful. From germline, CDR1 is SQVTM and CDR2 ANQGSEA. This CDR3 spans 13 amino acids. CDR3 sequence (DNA): TGCAGCGTTGGGGAGACAGCGCTCTACGAGCAGTACTTC. It translates to CSVGETALYEQYF.

The chain links TRBV12-3 or TRBV12-4 to TRBJ1-2; D is uncertain. The CDR3 runs to 17 residues. Trimming shortened V by 2 bases and J by 0 bases, and 16 bases separated the two germline ends. The CDR3 spells CASSLPPGFITNYGYTF. The CDR3 coding sequence is TGTGCCAGCAGTTTACCCCCGGGTTTCATAACTAACTATGGCTACACCTTC.

Concerning this clonotype itself: A much bigger clone sits one base away, suggesting this may be a read error. Because the CDR3 is missing its conserved closing phenylalanine or tryptophan, this is likely a read error. V usage is TRBV29-1 and J usage is TRBJ2-1, with a weak D call TRBD2 (6 bases). The CDR3 is made up of 10 amino acids. Per the germline V gene, CDR1 is SQVTM and CDR2 is ANQGSEA. The CDR3 DNA reads as TGCAGGGAACTAGCAAATGAGCAGTTCGTC. Protein: CRELANEQFV.

The chain links TRBV5-1 to TRBJ2-7; D is ambiguous. The CDR3 loop spans 14 amino acids. In germline, CDR1 is SGHRS, CDR2 YFSETQ. Trimming shortened V by 5 bases and J by 1 base, and 13 bases separated the two germline ends. The CDR3 region has the DNA TGCGCCAGCAGTGTTGTGACATCATCCTACGAGCAGTACTTC. This gives the protein CASSVVTSSYEQYF.